This paragraph covers one TCR beta chain sequence. The sample comes from a study of shared clonotypes between healthy human individuals. The CDR3 totals 14 residues. The V end was cut by 0 bases, the J end by 5 bases, with 9 bases between. The germline V gene has CDR1 MNHNS and CDR2 SASEGT. Sequencing used immunoSEQ multiplex PCR; TCRdb keeps in-frame clones, though not all of them. This sample has about 380,000 clones; about 97% occur once, and the top ten carry approximately 0.32%. The chain links TRBV6-1 to TRBJ2-3; the D gene is possibly TRBD2 (7 bases). This TCR was sampled from a young man in good health. Specimen: memory CD8+ T cells sorted from blood. The subset here: CD45RO+ cells pooled with CCR7-negative TemRA cells. CDR3 in DNA: TGTGCCAGCAGTGAAGCAGGGGGGGGAGATACGCAGTATTTT. Protein: CASSEAGGGDTQYF.